Shown below are 23 T cell receptor beta chains from a single sample sequenced in a study of T cell responses to AZD1222 COVID-19 vaccine. Here immunoSEQ multiplex PCR was the method, and the copy in TCRdb shows in-frame clones only, minus some. The table records 150,000 to 200,000 clones, almost 90% of them present only once. Here the sequenced sample was peripheral blood, taken 28 days after the second AZD1222 dose. Every receptor here comes from an adult who received the AZD1222 COVID-19 vaccine.

V and J are TRBV28 and TRBJ2-3, with TRBD2 identical over 12 bases. V was clipped by 3 bases and J by 1 base; unmatched bases: 11. The CDR3 has 19 amino acids. Germline loops: CDR1 MDHEN, CDR2 SYDVKM. Here the CDR3 DNA reads TGTGCCAGCAGTTTTCAATACCATAGGACTAGCGGGGGCACAGATACGCAGTATTTT. It encodes CASSFQYHRTSGGTDTQYF.

In its sample, this clone was seen a few times. The chain carries TRBV2 and TRBJ1-4; 8 bases are shared with TRBD1. CDR1 is SNHLY and CDR2 is FYNNEI in the germline V gene. Trimming removed 7 bases from V and 8 bases from J; junction bases left unmatched: 12. The CDR3 consists of 15 residues. The CDR3 loop reads CASNPWAGGGEKLFF. The CDR3 DNA sequence: TGTGCCAGCAACCCTTGGGCAGGGGGCGGGGAAAAACTGTTTTTT.

V gene TRBV19 combines with J gene TRBJ1-2, with TRBD1 matching 10 bases. V gave up 0 bases and J gave up 5 bases; unmatched junction bases: 3. The germline gives CDR1 LNHDA, CDR2 SQIVND (reference sequence). This CDR3 is 15 amino acids long. The CDR3 sequence: CASSIDLDRGYGYTF. The CDR3, as DNA: TGTGCCAGTAGTATAGACCTGGACAGGGGGTATGGCTACACCTTC.

The CDR3 loop reads CASSFRRTQETQYF. In DNA form, the CDR3 reads TGTGCCAGTAGTTTCAGACGGACACAAGAGACCCAGTACTTC. The genes are TRBV19 and TRBJ2-5, with D possibly TRBD1 on 5 matching bases. This CDR3 region has 14 residues. V was clipped by 5 bases and J by 2 bases, with 12 bases between them. From germline, CDR1 is LNHDA and CDR2 SQIVND (reference sequence).

The genes are TRBV6-5 and TRBJ2-7, with 8 bases that match TRBD1. Germline CDR1 MNHEY, CDR2 SVGAGI. The CDR3 length is 14 residues. Unmatched junction bases numbered 10, after V lost 10 bases and J lost 2 bases. The CDR3 spells CAIDRGYDTYEQYF. CDR3 in DNA: TGTGCCATTGACAGGGGATATGATACCTACGAGCAGTACTTC.

The gene calls are TRBV6-6 and TRBJ2-4; D tentatively fits TRBD1 or TRBD2 (7 bases each). Trimming took off 5 bases at V and 1 base at J, with 18 bases between the two ends. Germline values: CDR1 MNHNY, CDR2 SVGAGI (reference sequence). The CDR3 is 17 amino acids. The CDR3 sequence is CASSPRGGRDAKNIQYF. The CDR3 nucleotides read TGTGCCAGCAGTCCCAGGGGGGGGCGAGATGCCAAAAACATTCAGTACTTC.

This chain joins TRBV6-1 and TRBJ1-5, with TRBD1 matching 7 bases. The length of the CDR3 is 18 residues. V was clipped by 0 bases and J by 0 bases; unmatched bases: 8. Germline CDR1 is MNHNS and CDR2 is SASEGT. CDR3 in DNA: TGTGCCAGCAGTGAAGCCCCGGGACAGACATATAGCAATCAGCCCCAGCATTTT. Encoded protein: CASSEAPGQTYSNQPQHF.

The chain combines TRBV19 with TRBJ1-1, with D perhaps TRBD1 (6 bases). This CDR3 is 14 amino acids long. The V gene's germline CDR1 is LNHDA and CDR2 SQIVND (reference sequence). With 5 bases removed from V and 0 bases from J, the gap between germline ends came to 10 bases. The CDR3 bases are TGTGCCAGTAGTTCGGACAGATTGAACACTGAAGCTTTCTTT. This sequence encodes CASSSDRLNTEAFF.

This chain connects TRBV28 to TRBJ2-2; D unresolved. From germline, CDR1 is MDHEN and CDR2 SYDVKM. V was pared by 3 bases and J by 0 bases, with 5 bases between. This CDR3 comprises 14 residues. The CDR3 here is CASSFGANTGELFF. CDR3 sequence (DNA): TGTGCCAGCAGTTTCGGCGCGAACACCGGGGAGCTGTTTTTT.

The chain links TRBV29-1 to TRBJ1-2; D possibly corresponds to TRBD1 (6 bases). The CDR3 extends over 11 amino acids. CDR1 is SQVTM and CDR2 is ANQGSEA in the germline V gene. V was pared by 7 bases and J by 8 bases, with 14 bases between. The CDR3 spells CSGGRGDGYTF. CDR3 in DNA: TGCAGCGGGGGGCGGGGGGACGGCTACACCTTC. Together with reference TRBV29-1 and TRBJ1-2, the CDR3 gives the full variable domain: SAVISQKPSRDICQRGTSLTIQCQVDSQVTMMFWYRQQPGQSLTLIATANQGSEATYESGFVIDKFPISRPNLTFSTLTVSNMSPEDSSIYLCSGGRGDGYTFGSGTRLTVV.

The chain is built from TRBV28 and TRBJ2-7; D perhaps matches TRBD1 (5 bases). V lost 1 base and J 3 bases, leaving 7 bases between the germline ends. The germline V gene encodes CDR1 MDHEN and CDR2 SYDVKM. This CDR3 has 13 residues. This CDR3 reads CASSLSQDYEQYF. CDR3 nucleotides: TGTGCCAGCAGTTTATCACAGGACTACGAGCAGTACTTC.

The J gene is TRBJ2-2, the V gene TRBV24-1, with D possibly matching TRBD2 (5 bases). Deletions cut 7 bases from V and 7 bases from J, with 12 bases between. This CDR3 spans 13 amino acids. Germline V lookup: CDR1 KGHDR, CDR2 SFDVKD. CDR3 region: CATRATAGGELFF. The CDR3 region has the DNA TGTGCCACCAGGGCGACGGCGGGCGGGGAGCTGTTTTTT.

This rearrangement joins TRBV28 to TRBJ1-2, with 9 bases fitting TRBD1. The J segment lost 2 bases and the V segment lost 6 bases, leaving 7 bases of the junction unmatched. CDR3 size: 15 residues. CDR1 is MDHEN and CDR2 is SYDVKM in the germline V gene. The CDR3 sequence: CASSSPGTGNYGYTF. The CDR3 DNA reads TGTGCCAGCAGCTCACCGGGGACAGGGAACTATGGCTACACCTTC.

This chain links TRBV7-8 with TRBJ1-5; 9 bases line up with TRBD1. Germline V gene lookup returns CDR1 SGHVS and CDR2 FQNEAQ. There are 18 residues in the CDR3. The V and J ends lost 4 bases and 0 bases, in that order; junction bases with no gene match: 10. In DNA, the CDR3 is TGTGCCAGCAGCTCGTGGGGACAGGGAATCGATAGCAATCAGCCCCAGCATTTT. Translated: CASSSWGQGIDSNQPQHF.

This clone was counted a single time. J is TRBJ2-5 and V is TRBV19; maybe TRBD2 (5 bases). Germline-derived CDR1 and CDR2 are LNHDA and SQIVND (reference sequence). Trimming removed 6 bases from V and 5 bases from J, with 19 bases in between. The length of the CDR3 is 15 residues. CDR3: CASRNQNLPGETQYF. The CDR3 bases are TGTGCCAGTAGAAACCAAAACCTTCCGGGGGAGACCCAGTACTTC.

This rearrangement joins TRBV28 to TRBJ1-2; D may be TRBD1 (6 bases). The CDR3 loop spans 14 amino acids. Per the germline V gene, CDR1 is MDHEN and CDR2 is SYDVKM. V was pared by 3 bases and J by 4 bases, with 12 bases between. Here the CDR3 reads CASSFGGGAYGYTF. The CDR3 DNA sequence: TGTGCCAGCAGTTTCGGAGGGGGAGCCTATGGCTACACCTTC.

Comment on this clone: Other DNA variants within this sample encode the same CDR3. The CDR3: CASSLAGLGNTIYF. CDR3 nucleotide sequence: TGTGCCAGCAGCTTGGCCGGACTTGGAAACACCATATATTTT. The chain couples TRBV5-5 to TRBJ1-3; D not certain. Germline CDR1 SGHKS, CDR2 YYEKEE (reference sequence). This CDR3 has 14 amino acids. The V end lost 0 bases, the J end lost 3 bases, and 7 bases lay between the germline ends.

V is TRBV28 and J is TRBJ1-2; no firm D call. Per germline, CDR1 MDHEN and CDR2 SYDVKM. Trimming removed 2 bases from V and 5 bases from J, with 6 bases in between. This CDR3 contains 12 residues. CDR3 amino acids: CASSLNVYGYTF. The CDR3 nucleotides are TGTGCCAGCAGTTTAAACGTATATGGCTACACCTTC.

The CDR3 loop reads CASSKERRTGELFF. In DNA form, the CDR3 reads TGTGCCAGCAGCAAAGAACGGCGGACCGGGGAGCTGTTTTTT. The genes are TRBV6-5 and TRBJ2-2, with D uncertain. CDR3 length equals 14 residues. Germline values: CDR1 MNHEY, CDR2 SVGAGI. V was shortened by 6 bases and J by 5 bases, with 13 bases between the two germline ends.

The genes are TRBV29-1 and TRBJ1-1; D gene ambiguous. The CDR3 totals 13 residues. In germline, CDR1 is SQVTM, CDR2 ANQGSEA. Trimming stripped 2 bases from V and 0 bases from J, with 7 bases between. CDR3 nucleotide sequence: TGCAGCGTTGAAAGGCCGTTGAACACTGAAGCTTTCTTT. It codes for CSVERPLNTEAFF.

The CDR3 DNA reads as TGTGCCAGCAGACAGTCCAGGGACTCCTACGAGCAGTACTTC. Protein sequence: CASRQSRDSYEQYF. V gene TRBV7-2 combines with J gene TRBJ2-7, with TRBD1 as a possible D gene (5 bases). The germline V gene has CDR1 SGHTA and CDR2 FQGNSA. The CDR3 covers 14 residues. The V end was cut by 6 bases, the J end by 0 bases, with 12 bases between.

This chain connects TRBV6-1 to TRBJ1-1, with a possible D match to TRBD1 (6 bases). CDR1 MNHNS and CDR2 SASEGT come from the germline V gene. The CDR3 runs to 13 residues. V shed 1 base and J shed 9 bases, with 12 bases lying between them. CDR3 protein: CASSEGRGTKAFF. The CDR3 DNA is TGTGCCAGCAGTGAAGGGAGGGGGACAAAAGCTTTCTTT.

This clone was found once. The chain couples TRBV5-4 to TRBJ1-1; D may be TRBD1 (6 bases). CDR3 length: 13 amino acids. V lost 0 bases and J 7 bases, leaving 10 bases between the germline ends. Germline-derived CDR1 and CDR2 are SGHNT and YYREEE (reference sequence). This CDR3 reads CASSLGGRVEAFF. The CDR3 nucleotides are TGTGCCAGCAGCTTGGGGGGGCGGGTTGAAGCTTTCTTT.